The clone carrying this TCR beta chain has a count of ten or more. Its antigen is not known. Breast cancer patients provided tissue from their axillary draining lymph nodes. In TCRdb, the multiplex PCR reads were re-called with MiXCR into one record per CDR3 protein. The repertoire holds fewer than 250,000 distinct CDR3 sequences, with 32% as singletons. The record originates from a study of breast tumors, draining lymph nodes, adjacent tissues. Study results and caveats: The lymph node origin of tumor T cells was framed as consistent with a hypothesis, not demonstrated.

Germline CDR1 ENHRY, CDR2 SYGVKD. This CDR3 has 14 residues. With V trimmed by 5 bases and J by 7 bases, 2 bases remained unmatched. The sample consisted of axillary lymph node tissue. The sequence came from a female donor with breast cancer. Some clones in this sample may be carry-over from other donors' samples. The gene calls are TRBV10-3 and TRBJ2-1; TRBD2 agrees at 13 bases. CDR3 sequence reads: CAISRLAGGNEQFF. CDR3 bases: TGTGCCATCAGTAGACTAGCGGGAGGTAATGAGCAGTTCTTC.